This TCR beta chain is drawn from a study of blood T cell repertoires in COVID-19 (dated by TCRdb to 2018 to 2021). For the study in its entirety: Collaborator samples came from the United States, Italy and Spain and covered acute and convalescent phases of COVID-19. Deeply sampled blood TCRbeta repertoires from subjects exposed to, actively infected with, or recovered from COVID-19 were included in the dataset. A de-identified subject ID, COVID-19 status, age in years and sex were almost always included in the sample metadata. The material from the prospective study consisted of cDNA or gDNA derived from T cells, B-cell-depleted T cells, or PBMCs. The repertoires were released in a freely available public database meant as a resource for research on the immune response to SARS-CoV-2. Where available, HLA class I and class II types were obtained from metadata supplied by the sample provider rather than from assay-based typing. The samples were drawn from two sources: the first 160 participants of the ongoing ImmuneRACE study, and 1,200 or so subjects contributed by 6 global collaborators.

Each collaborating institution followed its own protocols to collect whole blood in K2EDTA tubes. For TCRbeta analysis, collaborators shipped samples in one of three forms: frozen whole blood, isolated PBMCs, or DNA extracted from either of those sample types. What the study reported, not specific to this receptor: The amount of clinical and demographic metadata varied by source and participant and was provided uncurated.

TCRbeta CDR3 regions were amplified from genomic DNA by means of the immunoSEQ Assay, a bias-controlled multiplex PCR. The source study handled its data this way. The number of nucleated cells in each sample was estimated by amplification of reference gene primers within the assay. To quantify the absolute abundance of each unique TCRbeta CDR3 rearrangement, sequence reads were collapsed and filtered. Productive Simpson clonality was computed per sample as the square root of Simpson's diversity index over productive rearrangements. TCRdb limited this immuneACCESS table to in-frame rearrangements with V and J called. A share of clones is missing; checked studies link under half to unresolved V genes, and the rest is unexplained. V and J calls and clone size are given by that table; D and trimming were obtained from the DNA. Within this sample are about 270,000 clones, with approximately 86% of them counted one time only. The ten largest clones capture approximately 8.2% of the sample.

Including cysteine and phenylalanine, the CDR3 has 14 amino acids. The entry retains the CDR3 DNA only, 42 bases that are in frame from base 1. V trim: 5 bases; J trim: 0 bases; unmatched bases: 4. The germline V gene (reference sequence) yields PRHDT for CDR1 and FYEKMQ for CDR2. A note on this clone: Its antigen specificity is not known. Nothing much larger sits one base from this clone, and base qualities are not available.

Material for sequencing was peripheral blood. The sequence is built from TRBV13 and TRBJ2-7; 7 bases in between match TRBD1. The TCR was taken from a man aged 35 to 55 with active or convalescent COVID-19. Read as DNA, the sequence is TGTGCCAGCAGCCCTTACAGGGGCTCCTACGAGCAGTACTTC. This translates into CASSPYRGSYEQYF.